The rows below give T cell receptor beta chains drawn from one sample of a study of blood T cell repertoires in COVID-19. Some clones are missing from TCRdb's copy, which holds only in-frame ones; the method was immunoSEQ multiplex PCR. This table holds more than 95,000 clones, about four fifths found once. The material sequenced was peripheral blood. Receptor source: a man aged 60 to 75 with acute or convalescent COVID-19. Both conserved end residues are part of each CDR3. The D gene is left open where the match is weak. Part of the rows lack a size; the others show once, few, many or a class for expanded clones.

TRBD1	NA	TRBJ1-1	TRBV29-1	TGCAGCGTTGCCCGGGACAGGGTGAGGACTGAAGCTTTCTTT	CSVARDRVRTEAFF
TRBD1	NA	TRBJ1-5	TRBV28	TGTGCCAGCAGTTCCCTCGGACAGGAAAGGGTTCAGCCCCAGCATTTT	CASSSLGQERVQPQHF
TRBD1	few	TRBJ1-2	TRBV2	TGTGCCAGCAGTCAGATACCAACAGGGGTGGAGAGCTACACCTTC	CASSQIPTGVESYTF
NA	NA	TRBJ2-7	TRBV15	TGTGCCACCAGCAGAGACTTAAGGAGCTTCGAGCAGTACTTC	CATSRDLRSFEQYF
NA	NA	TRBJ1-5	TRBV6-5	TGTGCCAGCAGTTACTCGAGAAATCAGCCCCAGCATTTT	CASSYSRNQPQHF
TRBD1	NA	TRBJ1-5	TRBV24-1	TGTGCCACCAGTGAGGCGGGACAGTTAAATCAGCCCCAGCATTTT	CATSEAGQLNQPQHF
NA	NA	TRBJ1-1	TRBV28	TGTGCCAGCACTGGTGGGGGGGCGCAGGACACTGAAGCTTTCTTT	CASTGGGAQDTEAFF
TRBD1	NA	TRBJ1-5	TRBV28	TGTGCCAGCAGTTTGCCAGGGACAGATTATAGCAATCAGCCCCAGCATTTT	CASSLPGTDYSNQPQHF
TRBD2	NA	TRBJ2-3	TRBV27	TGTGCCAGCGCGACTAGCGGGATCACAGATACGCAGTATTTT	CASATSGITDTQYF
NA	NA	TRBJ1-1	TRBV6-4	TGTGCCAGCAGTGACTCGAGTCGTAGTGAAGCTTTCTTT	CASSDSSRSEAFF
NA	NA	TRBJ2-5	TRBV6-5	TGTGCCAGCAGATCCGGGCAAGAGACCCAGTACTTC	CASRSGQETQYF
TRBD1	NA	TRBJ1-2	TRBV4-1	TGCGCCAGCAGCCAAGAAGTGGGGACAGGGAACGGCTACACCTTC	CASSQEVGTGNGYTF
TRBD1	NA	TRBJ2-7	TRBV10-2	TGCGCCAGCAGTGAACCCGGGGACAGTTCCCGAGTCTTC	CASSEPGDSSRVF
TRBD1	NA	TRBJ1-2	TRBV2	TGTGCCAGCAGTCCACATGGACAGGGCTATGGCTACACCTTC	CASSPHGQGYGYTF
NA	NA	TRBJ1-5	TRBV28	TGTGCCAGCAGTTTAGGATTGAGCGGGGAGGATCAGCCCCAGCATTTT	CASSLGLSGEDQPQHF
TRBD1	NA	TRBJ1-2	TRBV10-2	TGCGCCAGCAGTGAAAGGGGGCCCAACTATGGCTACACCTTC	CASSERGPNYGYTF
NA	once	TRBJ2-5	TRBV18	TGTGCCAGCTCACTAGGACTACAAGAGACCCAGTACTTC	CASSLGLQETQYF
NA	NA	TRBJ2-5	TRBV11-2	TGTGCCAGCAGCTTACGGGCAGGGAAGGGGCAAGAGACCCAGTACTTC	CASSLRAGKGQETQYF
NA	NA	TRBJ1-2	TRBV19	TGTGCCAGTAGTACACAGGGTAACTATGGCTACACCTTC	CASSTQGNYGYTF
NA	NA	TRBJ1-1	TRBV27	TGTGCCAGCAGACTAACAAAGTGGGTGAACACTGAAGCTTTCTTT	CASRLTKWVNTEAFF
NA	NA	TRBJ2-7	TRBV11-2	TGTGCCAGCAGCCCGACCGCCAGGAGCAGAGGACTTACCTACGAGCAGTACTTC	CASSPTARSRGLTYEQYF
NA	NA	TRBJ2-3	TRBV5-5	TGTGCCAGCAGCTTGATGGACTCAACAGATACGCAGTATTTT	CASSLMDSTDTQYF
NA	NA	TRBJ2-1	TRBV5-1	TGCGCCAGCAGGGCGGGACCGCGCAATGAGCAGTTCTTC	CASRAGPRNEQFF
NA	NA	TRBJ2-2	TRBV10-1	TGCGCCACCTCAGAGTTCCGGGACACCGGGGAGCTGTTTTTT	CATSEFRDTGELFF